This T cell receptor beta chain was sequenced in a study of cytomegalovirus exposure and HLA in healthy donors (dated by TCRdb to the late 2010s). Concerning the study at large: An earlier analysis of 550 to 700 of the donors reported 250 to 350 Gb of sequence data and 117 million unique TCR beta sequences from approximately 180 million T cells. Approximately 330 gigabases of sequencing data and around 80 million unique TCR sequences made up an early release that covered under 750 HLA-typed donors. Of the approximately 400 genotyped donors, approximately 80% fell in the genetic ancestry cluster associated with self-reported Caucasian donors. The study aimed to test whether signatures of past pathogen exposure could be identified by cataloging public T cell receptors. The T cell repertoires of 700 or so subjects were profiled by immunosequencing and related to cytomegalovirus serostatus. In addition to the first cohort of hundreds of subjects, a separate validation cohort of 120 different subjects was used. High-throughput TCR immunosequencing, statistical association of individual TCRs with disease status, and machine learning were combined to predict cytomegalovirus infection status. A later analysis re-analyzed previously published TCR beta repertoires from roughly 630 donors and added high-resolution HLA genotyping to study TCR occurrence patterns. Rather than using new phenotypic data, the later analysis identified candidate immune exposures from TCR beta sequences and from how often those sequences occurred across donors. In an earlier analysis of several hundred of the donors, high-throughput TCR beta sequencing was used to judge whether each TCR beta V gene segment behaved as functional or pseudogenic. Donor age, sex, ethnicity and CMV serostatus were compiled together with the repertoire data. A later genetic analysis took genome-wide SNP genotypes for about 60% of the roughly 670 donors and used that subset as a discovery cohort. Every discovery cohort repertoire had been produced on one sequencing platform. Class I and class II HLA loci were covered by the typing at four-digit resolution. The number of typed donors differed by locus: about 629-640 for A, B, C, DRB1 and DQB1; some 540 for DQA1; 606 for DPA1; and some 430 for DPB1. Because of strong linkage in the cohort, roughly five DR-DQ haplotypes were treated as single units for association and clustering. On average, roughly 250,000 unique TCR beta nucleotide sequences were sequenced per donor among roughly 430 genotyped donors of the cohort, with about 19% of those sequences being non-productive.

General findings and caveats noted by the study authors: The sequencing pipeline was judged likely to have produced a cluster of highly shared sequence variants as a technical artifact. Correlated functional status among segregating V segments might be attributable to linkage disequilibrium, but an unknown experimental factor could not be ruled out. The presence/absence analyses assumed that sequencing depth was roughly uniform across donors, and that assumption may not be true. At a false discovery rate of 0.05, a later analysis linked 16,000 or so TCR beta sequences to specific HLA alleles. In both the original and validation cohorts, the classifier was reported to diagnose cytomegalovirus status with high specificity and sensitivity. Some IMGT-functional V segments, including TRBV6-2 and TRBV6-3, could not be told apart with the 87-base-pair reads, so those segments were excluded. In a later analysis, several top co-occurrence clusters were reported to appear linked to parvovirus B19, influenza, CMV and Epstein-Barr virus. In this cohort, only TCR beta chains were sequenced, and detectable features were limited by the absence of alpha or paired-chain data. In a later analysis, the rate of TCR association differed among HLA loci, with DRB1 alleles having the most associated TCRs and HLA-C alleles having the fewest. CMV serostatus was the only immune exposure information available for the cohort. In vitro tests confirmed that three of the cytomegalovirus-associated TCR beta chains recognize cytomegalovirus antigens. Because HLA typing was unavailable for some donors at each locus, only the typed subset was used in association tests. Because counts were too low, 15 to 20 rarely observed V segments, including chromosome 9 orphons, were excluded from the earlier analysis of about 500 of the donors. Compared with equally common non-associated chains, HLA-associated TCR beta chains in a later analysis were more clonally expanded and had lower generation probabilities. A later analysis found that most CMV-associated TCR beta chains appeared HLA-restricted, with HLA associations seemingly driven largely by CMV exposure. A further reported finding was that TCR beta sequences accurately predicted the HLA-A and HLA-B alleles for most subjects in the first cohort. The authors suggested that the approach could potentially be extended to other disease states and immunological phenotypes. While some public TCRs were present in many individuals, most TCR sequences turned up only very rarely across donors. A total of roughly 160 TCR beta chains were listed by the study as associated with cytomegalovirus. According to a later genetic analysis, donors in an Asian-associated ancestry cluster had fewer N-insertions in productive TCRs than the approximately 700-donor mean. An association between a missense DCLRE1C variant and V-gene and J-gene trimming of TCR beta chains was found in a later genetic analysis and replicated in an independent cohort. An earlier analysis of approximately 540 of the donors showed that most TCR beta V segments appeared in productive rearrangements either about 90% or about 30% of the time, which broadly matched IMGT annotations. When HLA alleles, especially DR and DQ, strongly co-occurred, TCR associations were difficult to assign to individual alleles.

On this clone itself: Its specific antigen is unknown. Within one base of it there is no much larger clone, and no base qualities were kept.

From the cysteine up to the phenylalanine, the CDR3 has a length of 17 residues. The kept DNA is CDR3 alone, 51 bases in frame from the first base. V has 6 bases trimmed and J has 3 bases trimmed; junction bases matching no gene number 9. CDR1 and CDR2 were assigned from the germline V gene as SGHTA and FQGNSA. The library was produced with the immunoSEQ multiplex PCR assay. For the multiplex PCR, a mixture combining 60 forward primers for TCR Vbeta segments and 13 reverse primers for TCR Jbeta segments was used. Amplification of the CDR3 region of rearranged TCR beta genes was performed with a multiplex PCR assay on genomic DNA. The Illumina HiSeq System was used to sequence the amplified TCR beta libraries as 87-base-pair reads. Regarding the original processing steps: A later analysis tallied 75 million to 95 million unique TCR beta chains across the 700 or so repertoires, and around 10 million of those chains were shared by two or more donors. A nearest-neighbor algorithm error-corrected the raw reads and collapsed the reads into unique sequences, merging closely related sequences to remove PCR and sequencing errors. To assign V, D and J gene segments, CDR3 sequences were aligned to IMGT reference sequences. For a sequence to be retained, a match of at least six nucleotides was required to both a V gene segment and a J gene segment. A rearrangement counted as productive if the CDR3 had no stop codons and remained in frame with V and J, and every other rearrangement counted as non-productive. Following IMGT convention, CDR3 was defined as the stretch from the second conserved V-encoded cysteine up to the conserved J-encoded phenylalanine. The earlier analysis of 450 to 750 of the donors excluded any sequence lacking an unambiguous match to a single V gene segment. An earlier analysis of 587 of the donors called V segments functional above 56.7% productive rearrangements and segregating when the between-donor standard deviation exceeded 5%. A statistical classification framework was built for diagnosing cytomegalovirus status from the catalog of TCR beta chain sequences. A later analysis assigned V and J genes by comparing TCR nucleotide sequences with IMGT/GENE-DB human TR gene sequences. A later analysis assigned CDR3 sequences and most-parsimonious VDJ recombination scenarios with the TCRdist pipeline. A later analysis defined each TCR beta chain by its CDR3 amino acid sequence plus V-gene family, and excluded reads lacking a unique V-gene family. As a way to deal with suspected cross-contamination and a sequencing artifact, a later analysis dropped hundreds of nucleotide sequences that were highly shared and had low generation probability. For each public chain, a later analysis derived a clonal expansion index from normalized ranks of inferred template counts within each repertoire. In a later analysis, generation probabilities were computed with a VDJ recombination model fitted to out-of-frame rearrangements, and the resulting probabilities were checked against IGoR. In a later analysis, TCR-TCR, TCR-HLA and TCR-CMV co-occurrence was scored with hypergeometric tests, and a repertoire-size bias correction was applied to TCR pairs. False discovery rates were estimated in a later analysis by permuting HLA or CMV assignments 20 times. In a later analysis, co-occurring TCRs were grouped with DBSCAN, and TCRdist sequence similarity was added when clustering was performed within HLA-allele-positive subsets. For co-occurrence clustering, repertoires with fewer than 30,000 or more than 120,000 public chains were excluded, along with a handful of repertoires with anomalous nucleotide sharing. Drawn from immuneACCESS, this table holds only the in-frame rearrangements with V and J called that TCRdb kept. Clones are partly lost; checked studies trace under half to an unresolved V gene and leave the rest unexplained. The V and J calls and clone size come from that table; D and trimming were worked out from the DNA. This sample lists 93,000 or so clones; 84% were detected once. The ten biggest clones cover 5.6% of the sample.

In total, more than 500 healthy bone marrow donors made up the cohort. At the time of sampling, every cohort member was nominally healthy, though immune exposures that went unrecorded were likely present. The donor tested CMV seropositive, placing the donor among the roughly 270 seropositive members of the cohort. A peripheral blood sample was collected from each donor, and TCR beta sequencing was performed on peripheral blood mononuclear cells. The Qiagen DNeasy Blood Extraction Kit was used to extract genomic DNA from the blood cell samples. Rearrangement joined TRBV7-2 to TRBJ2-5, with TRBD2 matching 14 junction bases. The specimen sequenced was PBMCs. The TCR originated in a woman aged 18-35 years in good health and CMV-seropositive. The bases are TGTGCCAGCAGTCGCTCGACTAGCGGGAGGGTTAAAGAGACCCAGTACTTC. Translated, it reads CASSRSTSGRVKETQYF.